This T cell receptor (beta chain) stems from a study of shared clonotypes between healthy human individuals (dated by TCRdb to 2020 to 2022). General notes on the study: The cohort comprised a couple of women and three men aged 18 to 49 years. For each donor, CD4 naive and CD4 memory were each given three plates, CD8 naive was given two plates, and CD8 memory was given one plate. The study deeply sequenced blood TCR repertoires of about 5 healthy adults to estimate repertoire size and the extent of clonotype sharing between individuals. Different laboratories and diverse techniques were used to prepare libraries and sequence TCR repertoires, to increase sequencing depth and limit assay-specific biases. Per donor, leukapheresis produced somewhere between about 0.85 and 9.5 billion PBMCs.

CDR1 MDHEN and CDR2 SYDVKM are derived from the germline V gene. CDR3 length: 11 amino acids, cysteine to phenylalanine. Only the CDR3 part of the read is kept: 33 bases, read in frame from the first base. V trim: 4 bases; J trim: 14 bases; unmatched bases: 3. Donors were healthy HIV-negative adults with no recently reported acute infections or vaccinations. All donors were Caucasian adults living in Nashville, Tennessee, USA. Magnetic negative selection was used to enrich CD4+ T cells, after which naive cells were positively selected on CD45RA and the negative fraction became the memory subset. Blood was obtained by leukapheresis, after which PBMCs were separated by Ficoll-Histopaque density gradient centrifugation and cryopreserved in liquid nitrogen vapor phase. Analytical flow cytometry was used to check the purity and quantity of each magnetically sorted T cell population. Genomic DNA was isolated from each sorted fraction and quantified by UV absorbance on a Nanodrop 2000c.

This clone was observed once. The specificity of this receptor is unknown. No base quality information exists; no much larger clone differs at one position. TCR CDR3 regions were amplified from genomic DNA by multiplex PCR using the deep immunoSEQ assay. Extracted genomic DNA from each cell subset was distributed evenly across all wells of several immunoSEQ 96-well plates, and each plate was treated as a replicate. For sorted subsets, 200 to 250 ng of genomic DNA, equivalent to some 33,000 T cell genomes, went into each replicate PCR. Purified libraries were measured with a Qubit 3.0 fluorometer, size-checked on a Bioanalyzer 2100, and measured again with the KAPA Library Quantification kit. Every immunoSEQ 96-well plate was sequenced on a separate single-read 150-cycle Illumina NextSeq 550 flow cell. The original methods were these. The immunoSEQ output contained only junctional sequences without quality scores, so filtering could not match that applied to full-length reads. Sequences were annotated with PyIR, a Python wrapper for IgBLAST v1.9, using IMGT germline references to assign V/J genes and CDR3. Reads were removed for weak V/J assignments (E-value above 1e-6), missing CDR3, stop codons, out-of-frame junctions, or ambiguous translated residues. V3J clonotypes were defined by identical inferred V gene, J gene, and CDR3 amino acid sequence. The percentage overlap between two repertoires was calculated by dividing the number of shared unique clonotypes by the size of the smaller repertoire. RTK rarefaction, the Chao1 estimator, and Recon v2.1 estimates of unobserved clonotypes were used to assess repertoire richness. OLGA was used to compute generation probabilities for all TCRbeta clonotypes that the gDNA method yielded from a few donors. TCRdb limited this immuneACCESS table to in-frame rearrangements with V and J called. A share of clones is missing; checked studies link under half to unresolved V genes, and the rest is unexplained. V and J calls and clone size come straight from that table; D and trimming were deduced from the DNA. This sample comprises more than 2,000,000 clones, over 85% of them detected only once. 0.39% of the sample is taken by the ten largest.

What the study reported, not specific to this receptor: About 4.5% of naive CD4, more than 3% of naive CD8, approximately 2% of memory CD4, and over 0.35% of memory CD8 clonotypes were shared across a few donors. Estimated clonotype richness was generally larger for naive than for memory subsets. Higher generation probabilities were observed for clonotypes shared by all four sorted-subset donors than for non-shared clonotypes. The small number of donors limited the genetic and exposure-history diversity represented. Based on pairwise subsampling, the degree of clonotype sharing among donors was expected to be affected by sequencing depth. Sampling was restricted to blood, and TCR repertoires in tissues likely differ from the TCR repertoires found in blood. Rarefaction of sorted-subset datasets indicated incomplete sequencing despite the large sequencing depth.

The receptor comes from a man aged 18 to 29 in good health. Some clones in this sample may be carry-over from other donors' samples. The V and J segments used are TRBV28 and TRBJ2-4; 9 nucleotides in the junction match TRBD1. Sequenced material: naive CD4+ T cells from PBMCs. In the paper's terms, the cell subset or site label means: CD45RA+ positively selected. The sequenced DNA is TGTGCCAGCAGTTCCCGACAGGGGGAGTACTTC. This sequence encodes CASSSRQGEYF.